Here is one T cell receptor (beta chain) with its context. Its antigen is not identified. This sample was included in a study of cytomegalovirus exposure and HLA in healthy donors. General observations from the study: A missense variant in DCLRE1C was later tied to TCR beta V- and J-gene trimming. Among the most significant clusters, several appeared linked to common viral pathogens in a later analysis.

V lost 4 bases and J 2 bases, leaving 17 bases between the germline ends. This CDR3 region has 16 residues. Germline V CDR1 and CDR2: LNHNV, YYDKDF (reference sequence). The PCR ran on 60 Vbeta and 13 Jbeta primers. Authors' processing steps: As a later analysis found, there were 80 million to 90 million unique TCR beta chains, of which 8.5 million to 14 million were shared. Clones were sequenced by immunoSEQ multiplex PCR, and TCRdb holds only the in-frame ones, with some missing. That table supplies the V and J calls and clone size; D and trimming were determined from the DNA. The sample shows roughly 150,000 clones, around 83% of them seen only once.

Sequenced material: PBMCs. This rearrangement joins TRBV15 to TRBJ2-5; D possibly corresponds to TRBD1 (6 bases). This TCR came from a man aged 25-40 years in good health and CMV-seropositive. This CDR3 is CATSILTGTLQETQYF. The DNA for the CDR3 is TGTGCCACCAGCATCCTCACCGGGACACTACAAGAGACCCAGTACTTC.